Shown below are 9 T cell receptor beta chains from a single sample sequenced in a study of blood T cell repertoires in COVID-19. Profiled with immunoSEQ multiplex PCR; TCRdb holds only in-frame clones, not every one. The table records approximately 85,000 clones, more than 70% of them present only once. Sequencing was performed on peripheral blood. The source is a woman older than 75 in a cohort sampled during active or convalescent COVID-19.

The CDR3 bases are TGTGCCAGCAGCCAAGATAAAATAGCGGGAGGGCCCTCCTACGAGCAGTACTTC. Protein sequence: CASSQDKIAGGPSYEQYF. The chain joins TRBV3-1 (or the pseudogene TRBV3-2) to TRBJ2-7; 11 positions agree with TRBD2. Germline CDR1 LGHDT, CDR2 YNNKEL (reference sequence). The CDR3 loop spans 18 amino acids. Trimming removed 0 bases from V and 0 bases from J; junction bases left unmatched: 7.

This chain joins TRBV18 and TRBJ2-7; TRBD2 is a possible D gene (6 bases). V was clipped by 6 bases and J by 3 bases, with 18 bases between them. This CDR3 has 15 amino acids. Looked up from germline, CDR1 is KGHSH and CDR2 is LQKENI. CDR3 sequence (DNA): TGTGCCAGCTCTCCTTCGGGAGTTGGTCGCTACGAGCAGTACTTC. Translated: CASSPSGVGRYEQYF.

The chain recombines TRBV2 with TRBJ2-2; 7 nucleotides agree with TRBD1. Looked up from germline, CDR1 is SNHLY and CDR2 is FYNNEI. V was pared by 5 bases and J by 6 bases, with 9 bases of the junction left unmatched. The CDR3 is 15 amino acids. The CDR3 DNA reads TGTGCCAGCAGTCACGGACAGGTCGCTCCCGGGGAGCTGTTTTTT. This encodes CASSHGQVAPGELFF.

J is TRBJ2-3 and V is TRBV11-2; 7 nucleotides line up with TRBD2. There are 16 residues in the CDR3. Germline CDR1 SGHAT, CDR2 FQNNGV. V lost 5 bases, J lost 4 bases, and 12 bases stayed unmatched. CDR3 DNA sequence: TGTGCCAGCAGCCCCCGTGTGCGGGAGAGGTCAGATACGCAGTATTTT. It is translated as CASSPRVRERSDTQYF.

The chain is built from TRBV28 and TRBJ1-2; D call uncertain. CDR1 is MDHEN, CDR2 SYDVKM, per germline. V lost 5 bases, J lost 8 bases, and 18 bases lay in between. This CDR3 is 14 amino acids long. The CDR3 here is CASSPGPTTGGYTF. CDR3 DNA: TGTGCCAGCAGTCCGGGCCCTACGACGGGGGGCTACACCTTC.

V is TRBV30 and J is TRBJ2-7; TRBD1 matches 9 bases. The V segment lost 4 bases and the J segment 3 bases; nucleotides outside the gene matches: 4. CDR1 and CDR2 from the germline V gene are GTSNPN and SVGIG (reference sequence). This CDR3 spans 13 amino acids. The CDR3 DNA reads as TGTGCCTGGACCGGGACAGGGAACTACGAGCAGTACTTC. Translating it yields CAWTGTGNYEQYF.

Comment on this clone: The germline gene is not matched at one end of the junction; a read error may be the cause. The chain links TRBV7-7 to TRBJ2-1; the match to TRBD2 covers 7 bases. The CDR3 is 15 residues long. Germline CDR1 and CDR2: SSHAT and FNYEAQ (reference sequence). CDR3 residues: CASSLALAANNEQFF. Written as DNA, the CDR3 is TGTGCTAGCAGCTTAGCGCTAGCGGCCAACAATGAGCAGTTCTTC.

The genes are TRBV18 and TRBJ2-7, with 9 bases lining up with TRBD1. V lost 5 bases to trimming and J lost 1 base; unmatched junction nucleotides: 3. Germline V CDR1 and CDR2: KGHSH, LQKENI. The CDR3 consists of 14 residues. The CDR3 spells CASSTGGASYEQYF. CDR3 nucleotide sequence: TGTGCCAGCTCAACAGGGGGCGCTTCCTACGAGCAGTACTTC.

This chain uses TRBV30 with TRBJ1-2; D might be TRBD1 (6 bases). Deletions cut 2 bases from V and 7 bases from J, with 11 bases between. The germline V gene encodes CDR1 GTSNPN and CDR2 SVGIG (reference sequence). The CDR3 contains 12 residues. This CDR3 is CAWSSQGFGYTF. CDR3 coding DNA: TGTGCCTGGAGTAGCCAGGGGTTTGGCTACACCTTC. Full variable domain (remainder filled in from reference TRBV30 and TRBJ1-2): SQTIHQWPATLVQPVGSPLSLECTVEGTSNPNLYWYRQAAGRGLQLLFYSVGIGQISSEVPQNLSASRPQDRQFILSSKKLLLSDSGFYLCAWSSQGFGYTFGSGTRLTVV.